One sample yielded the 21 T cell receptor beta chains listed below, sequenced in a study of CD8 T cells in ankylosing spondylitis. TCRdb called the 5' RACE reads again in MiXCR, with one record for every CDR3 protein. Here the sample spans 150,000 to 200,000 distinct CDR3 sequences, 9.5% to 15% being singletons. Sequenced sample: blood, either unsorted or a sorted T cell fraction (not recorded which). All receptors derive from a male donor with ankylosing spondylitis or in good health (not recorded which).

The CDR3 DNA follows: TGTGCCAGCAGTGAAGCGCCTACTCAGGGGAGCAATCAGCCCCAGCATTTT. It specifies CASSEAPTQGSNQPQHF. V usage is TRBV6-1 and J usage is TRBJ1-5; D possibly corresponds to TRBD1 (6 bases). CDR1 MNHNS and CDR2 SASEGT come from the germline V gene. V lost 0 bases and J lost 1, with 13 bases in between. CDR3 size: 17 residues.

This clonotype has just a few counts. The chain has TRBV10-2 and TRBJ1-6; unclear D gene. Germline lookup yields CDR1 WSHSY and CDR2 SAAADI. The germline V and J ends were trimmed by 4 bases and 9 bases, with 10 bases remaining between them. This CDR3 has 13 residues. CDR3: CASSAQPGSPLHF. The CDR3 region has the DNA TGCGCCAGCAGTGCGCAACCCGGTTCACCCCTCCACTTT.

V usage is TRBV12-3 or TRBV12-4 and J usage is TRBJ2-3; D uncertain. The V end was cut by 3 bases, the J end by 2 bases, with 6 bases between. The CDR3 is 13 amino acids. The CDR3 DNA sequence: TGTGCCAGCAGTTTCTCAAACACAGATACGCAGTATTTT. This translates into CASSFSNTDTQYF.

The V call is TRBV27, the J call TRBJ2-3; D gene unclear. Germline V gene sequence: CDR1 MNHEY, CDR2 SMNVEV (reference sequence). V lost 3 bases and J 1 base, leaving 11 bases between the germline ends. This CDR3 comprises 15 residues. CDR3 protein: CASSFLAFGTDTQYF. The CDR3 region has the DNA TGTGCCAGCAGTTTTCTTGCATTTGGCACAGATACGCAGTATTTT.

V usage is TRBV2 and J usage is TRBJ2-7; D tentatively reads TRBD1 or TRBD2 (7 bases each). The V end lost 4 bases, the J end lost 5 bases, and 15 bases lay between the germline ends. This CDR3 contains 14 residues. Germline loops: CDR1 SNHLY, CDR2 FYNNEI. CDR3 residues: CASSAGGGFDEQYF. The CDR3 DNA sequence: TGTGCCAGCAGTGCAGGGGGGGGGTTCGACGAGCAGTACTTC.

This clonotype has a count of ten or more. The chain has TRBV4-1 and TRBJ2-5; no clear D gene. Per the germline V gene, CDR1 is MGHRA and CDR2 is YSYEKL. The CDR3 runs 14 residues. V was pared by 0 bases and J by 4 bases, with 9 bases between. CDR3: CASSQEARAETQYF. The CDR3, as DNA: TGCGCCAGCAGCCAAGAGGCTAGGGCAGAGACCCAGTACTTC.

At least ten counts were recorded for this clonotype. The rearrangement links TRBV24-1 to TRBJ2-1; D is unresolved. Per germline, CDR1 KGHDR and CDR2 SFDVKD. The CDR3 consists of 16 residues. Trimming pared 4 bases from V and 4 bases from J, leaving 16 bases between. The chain's CDR3 is CATSDTVEKLYNEQFF. The DNA of the CDR3 is TGTGCCACCAGTGACACTGTCGAGAAACTATACAATGAGCAGTTCTTC.

This clonotype turned up a few times. The J gene is TRBJ1-2, the V gene TRBV11-1; 7 positions agree with TRBD1. This CDR3 contains 16 residues. V lost 1 base to trimming and J lost 4 bases; unmatched junction nucleotides: 9. The germline gives CDR1 SGHAT, CDR2 FQDESV (reference sequence). The CDR3 DNA reads as TGTGCCAGCAGCTTAGAGTCCGACAGGGCGGGCTATGGCTACACCTTC. Amino acid sequence: CASSLESDRAGYGYTF.

This clonotype was counted a few times. V gene TRBV9 combines with J gene TRBJ2-3, with 10 bases fitting TRBD2. The V and J ends lost 0 bases and 5 bases, in that order; junction bases with no gene match: 9. The CDR3 covers 17 residues. CDR1 is SGDLS, CDR2 YYNGEE, per germline. Here the CDR3 reads CASSVEASGRYGDTQYF. CDR3 DNA sequence: TGTGCCAGCAGCGTAGAAGCTAGCGGGAGATATGGAGATACGCAGTATTTT. Based on the CDR3 plus reference TRBV9 and TRBJ2-3, the full variable domain is DSGVTQTPKHLITATGQRVTLRCSPRSGDLSVYWYQQSLDQGLQFLIQYYNGEERAKGNILERFSAQQFPDLHSELNLSSLELGDSALYFCASSVEASGRYGDTQYFGPGTRLTVL.

V is TRBV27 and J is TRBJ2-7; tentative D call: TRBD2 (6 bases). The germline V gene encodes CDR1 MNHEY and CDR2 SMNVEV (reference sequence). The V and J ends lost 4 bases and 2 bases respectively, with 12 bases between them. The CDR3 totals 14 residues. This CDR3 is CASSSGLSAYEQYF. As DNA, the CDR3 is TGTGCCAGCAGTTCAGGACTATCCGCCTACGAGCAGTACTTC.

This clonotype was detected a few times. This chain joins TRBV12-3 or TRBV12-4 and TRBJ1-2, with D unresolved. The CDR3 is made up of 16 amino acids. With 4 bases removed from V and 7 bases from J, the gap between germline ends came to 22 bases. Here the CDR3 reads CASSYRPGGQTGGYTF. CDR3 in DNA: TGTGCCAGCAGTTATCGACCGGGAGGGCAGACGGGTGGCTACACCTTC.

This clonotype was recorded a few times. The gene calls are TRBV5-1 and TRBJ1-2; no reliable D call. This CDR3 is 14 amino acids long. The germline gives CDR1 SGHRS, CDR2 YFSETQ. The V gene lost 0 bases and the J gene lost 6 bases, with 12 bases spanning the gap. The CDR3, as DNA: TGCGCCAGCAGCTTGGTTTACGGAGTACATGGCTACACCTTC. Amino acids: CASSLVYGVHGYTF.

This clonotype appeared many times. This sequence joins TRBV4-1 and TRBJ2-7; 8 nucleotides line up with TRBD1. Germline V CDR1 and CDR2: MGHRA, YSYEKL. This CDR3 has 14 residues. Trimming took 3 bases from V and 2 from J; bases not matched to a gene: 3. The CDR3 coding sequence is TGCGCCAGCAGCCAGGGGACAGGAACCTACGAGCAGTACTTC. It codes for CASSQGTGTYEQYF.

This chain connects TRBV11-2 to TRBJ2-1; the D is unclear. The CDR3 covers 13 residues. CDR1 SGHAT and CDR2 FQNNGV come from the germline V gene. V was shortened by 3 bases and J by 0 bases, with 3 bases between the two germline ends. The CDR3 loop reads CASSFISYNEQFF. CDR3 sequence (DNA): TGTGCCAGCAGCTTCATCTCCTACAATGAGCAGTTCTTC.

V gene TRBV29-1 combines with J gene TRBJ2-1, with D maybe TRBD2 (5 bases). CDR1 and CDR2 (germline): SQVTM, ANQGSEA. Trimming removed 0 bases at V and 6 bases at J, with 12 bases between. The CDR3 extends over 14 amino acids. The CDR3, as DNA: TGCAGCGTTGAAGAACTAGTAGTTCCCAATGAGCAGTTCTTC. Translating gives CSVEELVVPNEQFF.

This chain joins TRBV27 and TRBJ1-5; D may be TRBD1 (5 bases). The CDR3 covers 14 residues. Trimming pared 3 bases from V and 7 bases from J, leaving 13 bases between. CDR1 and CDR2 (germline): MNHEY, SMNVEV (reference sequence). The CDR3 spells CASSLGGTGQPQHF. The CDR3 DNA is TGTGCCAGCAGTTTGGGGGGTACGGGGCAGCCCCAGCATTTT.

This clonotype was detected only a few times. The chain uses TRBV12-3 or TRBV12-4 and TRBJ2-5; D is tentatively TRBD1 or TRBD2 (5 bases each). This CDR3 has 15 residues. The ends were cut back, 6 bases at V and 5 bases at J, with 19 bases in the middle. The CDR3 coding sequence is TGTGCCAGCAGCGCTAGGGACCGGCCTGATGAGACCCAGTACTTC. Translation: CASSARDRPDETQYF.

This chain uses TRBV7-9 with TRBJ2-2; D possibly corresponds to TRBD1 (6 bases). The V end was cut by 10 bases, the J end by 2 bases, with 17 bases between. The length of the CDR3 is 15 residues. From germline, CDR1 is SEHNR and CDR2 FQNEAQ (reference sequence). The CDR3 loop reads CAIYRDTLNTGELFF. The CDR3, as DNA: TGTGCCATATACCGGGACACCCTAAACACCGGGGAGCTGTTTTTT.

This clonotype was seen many times. This sequence joins TRBV11-2 and TRBJ1-1, with D perhaps matching TRBD1 (6 bases). This CDR3 is built from 12 residues. The V gene's germline CDR1 is SGHAT and CDR2 FQNNGV. Trimming cost V 11 bases and J 4 bases, with 14 bases left between them. CDR3 DNA: TGTGCCCACAGGGAGGCAGGCACTGAAGCTTTCTTT. Encoded protein: CAHREAGTEAFF.

The rearrangement links TRBV5-1 to TRBJ2-2; 8 bases match TRBD1. This CDR3 has 16 amino acids. Trimming at V came to 4 bases and at J to 5 bases, leaving 10 bases not matched to a gene. Germline V gene data show CDR1 as SGHRS and CDR2 as YFSETQ. DNA for the CDR3: TGCGCCAGCAGCATTACCGGGACAGGAGAGACCGGGGAGCTGTTTTTT. This translates into CASSITGTGETGELFF. The full variable domain, its missing parts supplied by reference TRBV5-1 and TRBJ2-2, is KAGVTQTPRYLIKTRGQQVTLSCSPISGHRSVSWYQQTPGQGLQFLFEYFSETQRNKGNFPGRFSGRQFSNSRSEMNVSTLELGDSALYLCASSITGTGETGELFFGEGSRLTVL.

This clonotype was counted between two and nine times. The genes are TRBV6-4 and TRBJ1-1; no clear D gene. The germline V and J ends were trimmed by 4 bases and 1 base, with 19 bases remaining between them. Germline CDR1 MRHNA, CDR2 SNTAGT. The CDR3 covers 17 residues. The CDR3 is CASSASPPGLTNTEAFF. The CDR3 DNA follows: TGTGCCAGCAGTGCCTCCCCTCCGGGATTAACGAACACTGAAGCTTTCTTT.